The 21 T cell receptor beta chains reported below all come from one sample, sequenced in a study of cytomegalovirus exposure and HLA in healthy donors. PCR involved 60 Vbeta and 13 Jbeta primers. Measured with immunoSEQ multiplex PCR; TCRdb has only the in-frame clones, and not every one. The sample contains 250,000 to 350,000 clones, around 86% of which appear only once. Material: PBMCs. All receptors come from a man between 40 and 49 years old in good health and CMV-seropositive.

This chain connects TRBV4-1 to TRBJ2-7; the D gene is possibly TRBD2 (5 bases). The CDR3 sequence is 16 residues long. Germline lookup yields CDR1 MGHRA and CDR2 YSYEKL. The ends were cut back, 4 bases at V and 2 bases at J, with 18 bases in the middle. The CDR3 bases are TGCGCCAGCAGCCGCAGCGACAAAGCGGACCCCTACGAGCAGTACTTC. Protein sequence: CASSRSDKADPYEQYF.

The chain employs TRBV2 and TRBJ2-2; 8 bases fit TRBD2. The CDR3 totals 15 residues. The V segment lost 2 bases and the J segment 6 bases; nucleotides outside the gene matches: 5. Germline V gene lookup returns CDR1 SNHLY and CDR2 FYNNEI. CDR3 in amino acids: CASSERREVSGELFF. Written as DNA, the CDR3 is TGTGCCAGCAGTGAAAGGCGGGAGGTGTCCGGGGAGCTGTTTTTT.

V is TRBV7-2 and J is TRBJ2-1; 7 bases fit TRBD1. CDR3 length: 15 residues. From germline, CDR1 is SGHTA and CDR2 FQGNSA. V lost 1 base to trimming and J lost 5 bases; unmatched junction nucleotides: 5. CDR3: CASSLVLGGHNEQFF. For the CDR3, the DNA is TGTGCCAGCAGCTTAGTATTAGGGGGCCACAATGAGCAGTTCTTC.

This clone appeared once. The chain couples TRBV4-1 to TRBJ1-5; possible D gene TRBD1, 6 bases. Trimming shortened V by 4 bases and J by 4 bases, and 11 bases separated the two germline ends. The CDR3 totals 14 residues. Germline V CDR1 and CDR2: MGHRA, YSYEKL. The CDR3 DNA sequence: TGCGCCAGCAGCCCTGGACAGACAAATCAGCCCCAGCATTTT. Translation gives CASSPGQTNQPQHF.

This rearrangement joins TRBV28 to TRBJ1-5, with 7 bases fitting TRBD1. The germline V gene has CDR1 MDHEN and CDR2 SYDVKM. The CDR3 covers 17 residues. The trim removed 1 base at V and 8 bases at J, leaving 14 bases unmatched. The CDR3 protein is CASSLLTGQSRGEPQHF. The CDR3 bases are TGTGCCAGCAGTTTATTAACGGGACAGAGCAGGGGTGAGCCCCAGCATTTT.

CDR3 sequence reads: CASSPTGNAGANVLTF. CDR3 nucleotide sequence: TGTGCCAGCTCACCGACAGGGAACGCTGGGGCCAACGTCCTGACTTTC. The J gene is TRBJ2-6, the V gene TRBV18; 7 positions match TRBD1. The CDR3 is 16 residues long. The germline V gene encodes CDR1 KGHSH and CDR2 LQKENI. Trimming at V came to 3 bases and at J to 2 bases, leaving 4 bases not matched to a gene.

The CDR3, as DNA: TGCAGCGTTGCGTATCTGGGACTAGCGGGAGTAGGGGGCAATGAGCAGTTCTTC. It specifies CSVAYLGLAGVGGNEQFF. V usage is TRBV29-1 and J usage is TRBJ2-1; 14 nucleotides align to TRBD2. Per the germline V gene, CDR1 is SQVTM and CDR2 is ANQGSEA. The CDR3 sequence is 18 residues long. The ends lost 4 bases at V and 6 bases at J; junction bases unmatched: 14.

The rearrangement links TRBV2 to TRBJ1-1; 7 bases fit TRBD1. CDR1 is SNHLY, CDR2 FYNNEI, per germline. After removal of 5 bases from V and 3 bases from J, the junction contained 9 bases not matched to a gene. This CDR3 is built from 15 residues. The CDR3 DNA reads TGTGCCAGCAGTACGGAAGACAGGGCGCACACTGAAGCTTTCTTT. It is translated as CASSTEDRAHTEAFF.

The chain links TRBV29-1 to TRBJ2-7; 13 nucleotides agree with TRBD2. The CDR3 runs 14 residues. V shed 5 bases and J 3 bases; nucleotides not matched to a gene: 4. CDR1 and CDR2 from the germline V gene are SQVTM and ANQGSEA. CDR3 sequence reads: CSVRRTSGGYEQYF. The CDR3 region has the DNA TGCAGCGTTCGCCGGACTAGCGGGGGCTACGAGCAGTACTTC.

The chain uses TRBV6-5 and TRBJ2-7, with a possible D match to TRBD1 (6 bases). Trimming shortened V by 4 bases and J by 6 bases, and 16 bases separated the two germline ends. The CDR3 totals 14 residues. In germline, CDR1 is MNHEY, CDR2 SVGAGI. This CDR3 reads CASSFKQGPGEQYF. Here the CDR3 DNA reads TGTGCCAGCAGTTTCAAACAGGGACCGGGCGAGCAGTACTTC.

This chain connects TRBV12-5 to TRBJ2-5, with D perhaps matching TRBD2 (6 bases). Germline CDR1 LGHNT, CDR2 FRNRAP. The CDR3 is 16 residues long. Trimming cost V 6 bases and J 5 bases, with 22 bases left between them. CDR3 region: CASGPGTGDVQETQYF. The CDR3, as DNA: TGTGCTAGTGGCCCTGGGACTGGAGATGTACAGGAGACCCAGTACTTC.

The rearrangement uses TRBV11-2 and TRBJ2-7, with D possibly being TRBD2 (7 bases). The CDR3 sequence is 15 residues long. Germline V gene sequence: CDR1 SGHAT, CDR2 FQNNGV. With 2 bases removed from V and 5 bases from J, the gap between germline ends came to 16 bases. CDR3 in DNA: TGTGCCAGCAGCTTATCGCGGGGGCACAGCGACGAGCAGTACTTC. Protein: CASSLSRGHSDEQYF.

Details on this clone: The sample has other DNA sequences that encode this CDR3 too. The V call is TRBV15, the J call TRBJ1-5, with TRBD1 as a possible D gene (5 bases). The CDR3 is 17 amino acids. V lost 0 bases to trimming and J lost 0 bases, with 12 bases between them. Germline V gene lookup returns CDR1 LNHNV and CDR2 YYDKDF (reference sequence). Here the CDR3 DNA reads TGTGCCACCAGCAGAGATCGATCAGGGAATAGCAATCAGCCCCAGCATTTT. It translates to CATSRDRSGNSNQPQHF.

In this sample, this clone turned up a few times. The chain combines TRBV7-6 with TRBJ1-5; no reliable D call. The V gene lost 1 base and the J gene lost 0 bases, with 4 bases spanning the gap. This CDR3 region has 14 residues. The V gene's germline CDR1 is SGHVS and CDR2 FNYEAQ. CDR3 loop: CASSLGVSNQPQHF. In nucleotides, the CDR3 is TGTGCCAGCAGCTTAGGCGTTAGCAATCAGCCCCAGCATTTT.

In its sample, this clone was seen once. This chain uses TRBV2 with TRBJ2-7; 9 nucleotides align to TRBD1. Germline-derived CDR1 and CDR2 are SNHLY and FYNNEI. This CDR3 region has 17 residues. The V gene end was trimmed by 3 bases and the J gene end by 5 bases; junction bases not matched to a gene: 14. The CDR3 DNA is TGTGCCAGCAGTGATCGGGATACGGGACAGGGCCATGACGAGCAGTACTTC. Translating gives CASSDRDTGQGHDEQYF.

This clone was seen just once. The chain uses TRBV7-9 and TRBJ2-5, with 8 bases that match TRBD2. This CDR3 comprises 14 residues. CDR1 is SEHNR and CDR2 is FQNEAQ in the germline V gene (reference sequence). V trimming: 6 bases; J trimming: 4 bases; junction bases outside the gene matches: 7. The CDR3 reads CASRRGAEGETQYF. The DNA for the CDR3 is TGTGCCAGCAGGCGGGGGGCGGAAGGAGAGACCCAGTACTTC.

The rearrangement links TRBV28 to TRBJ2-1; unclear D gene. V was cut by 3 bases and J by 8 bases, with 14 bases left in between. This CDR3 region has 14 residues. Germline CDR1 reads MDHEN; CDR2 reads SYDVKM. The CDR3 bases are TGTGCCAGCAGTTTCCTCGGCCGCGCGGATGAGCAGTTCTTC. As protein: CASSFLGRADEQFF. Supplemented by reference TRBV28 and TRBJ2-1, the full variable domain reads DVKVTQSSRYLVKRTGEKVFLECVQDMDHENMFWYRQDPGLGLRLIYFSYDVKMKEKGDIPEGYSVSREKKERFSLILESASTNQTSMYLCASSFLGRADEQFFGPGTRLTVL.

J is TRBJ2-1 and V is TRBV11-2; D might be TRBD2 (6 bases). Germline lookup yields CDR1 SGHAT and CDR2 FQNNGV. The CDR3 has 15 residues. V lost 5 bases, J lost 4 bases, and 15 bases lay in between. CDR3 protein: CASSEAGSAYNEQFF. CDR3 DNA: TGTGCCAGCAGCGAAGCCGGGAGCGCTTACAATGAGCAGTTCTTC.

In regard to this clone: The junction and the germline gene differ at one end; a read error may be behind it. V usage is TRBV7-9 and J usage is TRBJ2-5; TRBD1 matches at 8 bases. CDR3 size: 16 residues. Germline CDR1 is SEHNR and CDR2 is FQNEAQ (reference sequence). CDR3 bases: TGTTCCAGCAGCTTGGAGGAACAGGGGGTACGAGAGACCCAGTACTTC. Its translation is CSSSLEEQGVRETQYF.

The V and J genes are TRBV7-9 and TRBJ1-5, with D tentatively TRBD1 (6 bases). CDR3 length equals 14 residues. The V gene lost 7 bases and the J gene lost 4 bases, with 14 bases spanning the gap. Germline CDR1 and CDR2: SEHNR and FQNEAQ (reference sequence). CDR3 nucleotide sequence: TGTGCCAGCATTCCCCGGACAGTTAATCAGCCCCAGCATTTT. Its protein product is CASIPRTVNQPQHF.

The rearrangement links TRBV28 to TRBJ1-4, with 7 bases lining up with TRBD1. The V and J ends lost 4 bases and 12 bases, in that order; junction bases with no gene match: 5. The CDR3 loop spans 12 amino acids. Germline V gene lookup returns CDR1 MDHEN and CDR2 SYDVKM. The CDR3 nucleotides read TGTGCCAGCAGTTCGGGACAGTTGGAACTGTTTTTT. It codes for CASSSGQLELFF.